One sample yielded the 6 T cell receptor beta chains listed below, sequenced in a study of blood T cell repertoires in COVID-19. Sequencing was performed with immunoSEQ multiplex PCR; in TCRdb, only in-frame clones are kept and a portion is missing. The sample yields about 300,000 clones, around 90% seen once. The sample consisted of PBMCs or T cells enriched from blood (not recorded which). These receptors originate from a woman aged 30 to 39 who had recovered from COVID-19.

The V call is TRBV4-2, the J call TRBJ1-1; 7 positions agree with TRBD1. The germline V gene has CDR1 LGHNA and CDR2 YNFKEQ. V lost 6 bases to trimming and J lost 1 base; unmatched junction nucleotides: 8. The CDR3 totals 15 residues. The CDR3 DNA reads TGTGCCAGCAGTCTACCAGGGGGGCAGAACACTGAAGCTTTCTTT. Its protein product is CASSLPGGQNTEAFF.

The chain links TRBV5-1 to TRBJ1-6; 8 bases are shared with TRBD1. After removal of 4 bases from V and 9 bases from J, the junction contained 9 bases not matched to a gene. Germline CDR1 and CDR2: SGHRS and YFSETQ. The CDR3 is 15 amino acids. DNA of the CDR3: TGCGCCAGCAGCATGGACAGGGCACCGGGTTCACCCCTCCACTTT. Its protein is CASSMDRAPGSPLHF.

The rearrangement joins TRBV19 to TRBJ1-6, with D possibly being TRBD1 (6 bases). V gave up 6 bases and J gave up 10 bases, with 16 bases separating them. The CDR3 consists of 14 residues. The germline V gene has CDR1 LNHDA and CDR2 SQIVND (reference sequence). The CDR3: CASSGGAGRSPLHF. As DNA, the CDR3 is TGTGCCAGTAGCGGGGGGGCAGGTCGGTCACCCCTCCACTTT.

This clone was detected only a few times. The chain couples TRBV7-3 to TRBJ2-7; 7 bases map to TRBD1. The V gene end was trimmed by 1 base and the J gene end by 5 bases; junction bases not matched to a gene: 2. CDR1 is SGHTA, CDR2 FQGTGA, per germline. This CDR3 region has 13 residues. The CDR3 nucleotides are TGTGCCAGCAGCTTAAGACAGGGAGACGAGCAGTACTTC. Protein sequence: CASSLRQGDEQYF.

The J gene is TRBJ1-2, the V gene TRBV28, with D maybe TRBD1 (5 bases). V shed 4 bases and J shed 8 bases, with 20 bases lying between them. Germline lookup yields CDR1 MDHEN and CDR2 SYDVKM. CDR3 length: 15 residues. The chain's CDR3 is CASSSLGTLSSGYTF. The DNA for the CDR3 is TGTGCCAGCAGTTCCCTTGGGACTTTGTCGTCCGGCTACACCTTC.

The rearrangement uses TRBV6-5 and TRBJ2-3, with TRBD1 matching over 7 bases. With 6 bases clipped from V and 9 bases from J, the junction kept 15 bases outside the gene matches. Germline CDR1 is MNHEY and CDR2 is SVGAGI. This CDR3 contains 15 residues. This CDR3 reads CASSLTGASGETQYF. In DNA form, the CDR3 reads TGTGCCAGCAGCTTAACAGGGGCTTCAGGGGAGACGCAGTATTTT.